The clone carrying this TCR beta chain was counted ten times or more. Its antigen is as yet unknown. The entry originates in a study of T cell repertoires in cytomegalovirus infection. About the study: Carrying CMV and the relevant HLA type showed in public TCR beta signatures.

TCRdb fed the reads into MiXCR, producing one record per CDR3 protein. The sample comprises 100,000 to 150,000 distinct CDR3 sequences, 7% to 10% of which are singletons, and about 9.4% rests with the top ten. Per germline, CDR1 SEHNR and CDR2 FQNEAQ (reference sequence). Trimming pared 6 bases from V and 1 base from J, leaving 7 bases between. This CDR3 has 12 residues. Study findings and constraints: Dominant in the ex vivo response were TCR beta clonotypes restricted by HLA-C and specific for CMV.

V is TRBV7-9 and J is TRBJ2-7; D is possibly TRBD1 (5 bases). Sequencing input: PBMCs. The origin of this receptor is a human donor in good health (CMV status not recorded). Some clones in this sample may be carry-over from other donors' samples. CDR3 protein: CASSDRSYEQYF. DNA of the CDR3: TGTGCCAGCAGTGACAGATCCTACGAGCAGTACTTC.